One and the same sample provided the 13 T cell receptor beta chains below, sequenced in a study of long-term antiretroviral therapy in people with HIV. At the survey level, the v3.0 immunoSEQ assay was run. Assay: immunoSEQ multiplex PCR; the TCRdb copy retains only in-frame clones and omits some. In the table there are almost 35,000 clones, about 85% of which are singletons. This specimen was unsorted PBMCs, taken just over 2.7 years before starting antiretroviral therapy. Receptor source: a woman in her twenties or thirties with HIV.

The chain joins TRBV5-1 to TRBJ2-2, with D possibly being TRBD1 (6 bases). Germline V gene data show CDR1 as SGHRS and CDR2 as YFSETQ. V lost 9 bases and J lost 0, with 12 bases in between. There are 14 residues in the CDR3. CDR3 coding DNA: TGCGCCACGAATTCAGGGGCGAACACCGGGGAGCTGTTTTTT. It encodes CATNSGANTGELFF.

The chain links TRBV5-1 to TRBJ2-5, with unresolved D. V was shortened by 4 bases and J by 2 bases, with 9 bases between the two germline ends. The germline V gene encodes CDR1 SGHRS and CDR2 YFSETQ. The CDR3 totals 13 residues. The CDR3 here is CASSKGSQETQYF. CDR3 DNA sequence: TGCGCCAGCAGCAAAGGCAGTCAAGAGACCCAGTACTTC.

This chain uses TRBV7-9 with TRBJ1-1; possible D gene TRBD1, 5 bases. Germline V CDR1 and CDR2: SEHNR, FQNEAQ (reference sequence). Trimming stripped 5 bases from V and 6 bases from J, with 13 bases between. The CDR3 is made up of 13 amino acids. In nucleotides, the CDR3 is TGTGCCAGCAGCACTTCGGGGGTGGCTGAAGCTTTCTTT. Translation gives CASSTSGVAEAFF.

The chain joins TRBV7-8 to TRBJ1-2; D gene uncertain. From germline, CDR1 is SGHVS and CDR2 FQNEAQ. This CDR3 is 15 amino acids long. V lost 7 bases, J lost 6 bases, and 21 bases lay in between. The CDR3 bases are TGTGCCAGCACCCACGATAGGTGGGGAGGCCATGGCTACACCTTC. This sequence encodes CASTHDRWGGHGYTF. Looking up the rest from reference TRBV7-8 and TRBJ1-2 gives the full variable domain: GAGVSQSPRYKVAKRGQDVALRCDPISGHVSLFWYQQALGQGPEFLTYFQNEAQLDKSGLPSDRFFAERPEGSVSTLKIQRTQQEDSAVYLCASTHDRWGGHGYTFGSGTRLTVV.

This chain joins TRBV15 and TRBJ1-5; weak D call: TRBD1 (6 bases). The V gene's germline CDR1 is LNHNV and CDR2 YYDKDF (reference sequence). The CDR3 spans 15 residues. The V end lost 0 bases, the J end lost 7 bases, and 13 bases lay between the germline ends. CDR3 sequence reads: CATSRDPGAGQPQHF. The CDR3 bases are TGTGCCACCAGCAGAGATCCGGGGGCCGGGCAGCCCCAGCATTTT.

The V and J genes are TRBV19 and TRBJ1-1, with D tentatively TRBD1 (6 bases). Germline CDR1 and CDR2: LNHDA and SQIVND (reference sequence). Trimming left V 1 base short and J 2 bases short, with 14 bases between. There are 16 residues in the CDR3. The CDR3 here is CASSIALGGINTEAFF. CDR3 nucleotide sequence: TGTGCCAGTAGTATAGCTTTAGGGGGAATTAACACTGAAGCTTTCTTT.

The V gene is TRBV11-2, the J gene TRBJ2-3; tentatively, D is TRBD1 or TRBD2 (5 bases each). The CDR3 has 15 amino acids. V lost 1 base, J lost 1 base, and 9 bases lay in between. In germline, CDR1 is SGHAT, CDR2 FQNNGV. The CDR3 nucleotides are TGTGCCAGCAGCTTAGTGGGACGCCGCACAGATACGCAGTATTTT. It is translated as CASSLVGRRTDTQYF.

The chain is built from TRBV19 and TRBJ2-2; tentatively, D is TRBD1 (5 bases). Germline loops: CDR1 LNHDA, CDR2 SQIVND (reference sequence). The CDR3 loop spans 17 amino acids. The V gene lost 8 bases and the J gene lost 0 bases, with 19 bases spanning the gap. For the CDR3, the DNA is TGTGCCAGTCGATGGGGCCGTGGGGCAACGAACACCGGGGAGCTGTTTTTT. The encoded protein is CASRWGRGATNTGELFF.

The V gene is TRBV4-1, the J gene TRBJ1-2; no firm D call. The CDR3 totals 15 residues. Germline-derived CDR1 and CDR2 are MGHRA and YSYEKL. Trimming stripped 2 bases from V and 0 bases from J, with 10 bases between. The CDR3 sequence: CASSQPRRSNYGYTF. CDR3 DNA sequence: TGCGCCAGCAGCCAACCTCGCAGGTCTAACTATGGCTACACCTTC.

The gene calls are TRBV19 and TRBJ1-1, with 9 bases aligning to TRBD1. This CDR3 spans 17 amino acids. V was pared by 2 bases and J by 0 bases, with 7 bases of the junction left unmatched. Germline lookup yields CDR1 LNHDA and CDR2 SQIVND (reference sequence). CDR3 protein: CASSITGGSPMNTEAFF. For the CDR3, the DNA is TGTGCCAGTAGTATAACAGGGGGCAGCCCAATGAACACTGAAGCTTTCTTT.

The chain combines TRBV7-5 with TRBJ2-7; TRBD1, as called in the table, went unchecked against the DNA. TRBV7-5 has pseudogene status. CDR3 length equals 14 residues. The CDR3 nucleotides are TGTGTCAGAAGTCCTATCGCTCTAAGACATCCTTCGTGCGTC. Its translation: CVRSPIALRHPSCV.

This clone was seen a few times. The J gene is TRBJ2-3, the V gene TRBV12-5, with no clear D. This CDR3 region has 13 residues. Germline V gene data show CDR1 as LGHNT and CDR2 as FRNRAP. The V gene lost 7 bases and the J gene lost 2 bases, with 10 bases spanning the gap. CDR3 sequence reads: CASDTEYTDTQYF. In DNA form, the CDR3 reads TGTGCTAGTGATACAGAGTACACAGATACGCAGTATTTT.

The chain carries TRBV7-6 and TRBJ2-1; D is uncertain. Germline V CDR1 and CDR2: SGHVS, FNYEAQ. CDR3 length: 13 residues. The V end lost 1 base, the J end lost 6 bases, and 7 bases lay between the germline ends. CDR3 protein: CASSLGTFNEQFF. CDR3 bases: TGTGCCAGCAGCTTAGGAACTTTCAATGAGCAGTTCTTC.